Listed here are 25 T cell receptor beta chains from one sample, sequenced in a study of siplizumab effects on memory and regulatory T cells. Assay used: immunoSEQ multiplex PCR; TCRdb lists only in-frame clones, some missing. The sample yields about 87,000 clones, about 87% seen once. The specimen sequenced was CD4+ T cells sorted from blood. Receptor source: a human donor in good health.

In nucleotides, the CDR3 is TGCGCCAGCAGCCGACAGGGGGCGGGAGAGACCCAGTACTTC. Translated: CASSRQGAGETQYF. The chain is built from TRBV5-1 and TRBJ2-5, with 10 bases lining up with TRBD1. CDR3 length equals 14 residues. J gave up 4 bases and V 4 bases, and 4 bases lay outside the gene matches. Germline V CDR1 and CDR2: SGHRS, YFSETQ.

The CDR3 region is CASSHRTGSYEQYF. DNA for the CDR3: TGTGCCAGCAGCCACCGGACAGGATCCTACGAGCAGTACTTC. The chain uses TRBV7-8 and TRBJ2-7; 7 nucleotides match TRBD1. V lost 5 bases to trimming and J lost 1 base; unmatched junction nucleotides: 5. The CDR3 totals 14 residues. The germline V gene has CDR1 SGHVS and CDR2 FQNEAQ.

The gene calls are TRBV7-6 and TRBJ1-1, with D maybe TRBD1 (6 bases). The V and J ends lost 1 base and 0 bases respectively, with 12 bases between them. Germline CDR1 is SGHVS and CDR2 is FNYEAQ. The CDR3 loop spans 16 amino acids. In DNA form, the CDR3 reads TGTGCCAGCAGCTTAGGGGCAGGGGTTATGAACACTGAAGCTTTCTTT. Its translation is CASSLGAGVMNTEAFF. Variable domain in full (rest from reference TRBV7-6 and TRBJ1-1): GAGVSQSPRYKVTKRGQDVALRCDPISGHVSLYWYRQALGQGPEFLTYFNYEAQQDKSGLPNDRFSAERPEGSISTLTIQRTEQRDSAMYRCASSLGAGVMNTEAFFGQGTRLTVV.

V gene TRBV23-1 combines with J gene TRBJ2-5, with D perhaps TRBD1 (6 bases). TRBV23-1 is an ORF; its function is uncertain. The CDR3 runs to 16 residues. The V end lost 4 bases, the J end lost 4 bases, and 19 bases lay between the germline ends. CDR3 DNA: TGCGCCAGCAGTCTCCAGAGGGGTCTAGGGGGAGAGACCCAGTACTTC. It specifies CASSLQRGLGGETQYF.

The chain has TRBV6-5 and TRBJ2-2; tentative D call: TRBD1 (6 bases). Germline V gene data show CDR1 as MNHEY and CDR2 as SVGAGI. V was shortened by 4 bases and J by 1 base, with 7 bases between the two germline ends. The CDR3 is made up of 14 amino acids. The CDR3 DNA follows: TGTGCCAGCAGTTTACAGGGGAACACCGGGGAGCTGTTTTTT. It is translated as CASSLQGNTGELFF.

J is TRBJ1-1 and V is TRBV15, with a weak D call TRBD1 (5 bases). Between the trimmed V and J ends, which lost 5 bases and 2 bases, there was a span of 9 bases. This CDR3 spans 13 amino acids. CDR1 and CDR2 (germline): LNHNV, YYDKDF (reference sequence). The CDR3 DNA reads as TGTGCCACCAGCCAGGGACCCAACACTGAAGCTTTCTTT. Translation gives CATSQGPNTEAFF. The whole variable domain, remainder taken from reference TRBV15 and TRBJ1-1, is DAMVIQNPRYQVTQFGKPVTLSCSQTLNHNVMYWYQQKSSQAPKLLFHYYDKDFNNEADTPDNFQSRRPNTSFCFLDIRSPGLGDTAMYLCATSQGPNTEAFFGQGTRLTVV.

The rearrangement joins TRBV7-8 to TRBJ2-1; D remains ambiguous. Trimming cost V 5 bases and J 8 bases, with 13 bases left between them. The CDR3 totals 13 residues. Germline lookup yields CDR1 SGHVS and CDR2 FQNEAQ. The CDR3 protein is CASSPSYGDEQFF. CDR3 in DNA: TGTGCCAGCAGCCCAAGTTACGGCGATGAGCAGTTCTTC. Drawing the rest from reference TRBV7-8 and TRBJ2-1, the complete variable domain is GAGVSQSPRYKVAKRGQDVALRCDPISGHVSLFWYQQALGQGPEFLTYFQNEAQLDKSGLPSDRFFAERPEGSVSTLKIQRTQQEDSAVYLCASSPSYGDEQFFGPGTRLTVL.

This chain links TRBV7-2 with TRBJ1-2; TRBD1 aligns across 8 bases. The CDR3 extends over 14 amino acids. Germline V gives CDR1 SGHTA, CDR2 FQGNSA. V lost 6 bases and J lost 4; bases outside the gene matches: 7. In DNA form, the CDR3 reads TGTGCCAGCAGTCTCGACAGGGGCCCCTATGGCTACACCTTC. It encodes CASSLDRGPYGYTF.

The chain uses TRBV5-5 and TRBJ2-1; TRBD2 agrees at 8 bases. The ends lost 0 bases at V and 0 bases at J; junction bases unmatched: 5. The V gene's germline CDR1 is SGHKS and CDR2 YYEKEE (reference sequence). The CDR3 contains 17 residues. CDR3 nucleotide sequence: TGTGCCAGCAGCTTGGCAGCGGGAGCACCCTCCTACAATGAGCAGTTCTTC. Protein sequence: CASSLAAGAPSYNEQFF.

This clone was recorded only once. The gene calls are TRBV11-3 and TRBJ2-1, with D unclear. Between the trimmed V and J ends, which lost 3 bases and 7 bases, there was a span of 10 bases. The CDR3 is 13 residues long. Germline V gene data show CDR1 as SGHNT and CDR2 as YENEEA. The CDR3 reads CASSFRHVNEQFF. CDR3 sequence (DNA): TGTGCCAGCAGCTTTCGACACGTTAATGAGCAGTTCTTC. The whole variable domain, remainder taken from reference TRBV11-3 and TRBJ2-1, is EAGVVQSPRYKIIEKKQPVAFWCNPISGHNTLYWYLQNLGQGPELLIRYENEEAVDDSQLPKDRFSAERLKGVDSTLKIQPAELGDSAVYLCASSFRHVNEQFFGPGTRLTVL.

This clone was counted a few times. The chain employs TRBV7-2 and TRBJ1-1; 9 bases line up with TRBD1. J lost 0 bases, V lost 3 bases, and 5 bases had no gene match. This CDR3 contains 16 residues. Germline V lookup: CDR1 SGHTA, CDR2 FQGNSA. The CDR3 loop reads CASSLGQGRLNTEAFF. The CDR3 region has the DNA TGTGCCAGCAGCTTGGGACAGGGCCGGTTGAACACTGAAGCTTTCTTT.

The chain couples TRBV5-1 to TRBJ1-1, with D maybe TRBD1 (6 bases). Germline V gene sequence: CDR1 SGHRS, CDR2 YFSETQ. Trimming stripped 0 bases from V and 1 base from J, with 10 bases between. This CDR3 is 15 amino acids long. The CDR3 reads CASSLVQQGNTEAFF. The CDR3 region has the DNA TGCGCCAGCAGCTTGGTCCAACAGGGGAACACTGAAGCTTTCTTT.

The chain recombines TRBV7-9 with TRBJ1-2; D is unresolved. This CDR3 has 14 residues. Trimming took 2 bases from V and 7 from J, leaving 14 bases between them. Looked up from germline, CDR1 is SEHNR and CDR2 is FQNEAQ (reference sequence). CDR3 bases: TGTGCCAGCAGCTTAACTCTCTCTGGTGGTGGCTACACCTTC. This gives the protein CASSLTLSGGGYTF.

The V and J genes are TRBV6-1 and TRBJ2-2; TRBD1 aligns across 11 bases. CDR3 length equals 15 residues. V was clipped by 5 bases and J by 7 bases; unmatched bases: 6. Germline CDR1 and CDR2: MNHNS and SASEGT. The CDR3 region has the DNA TGTGCCAGCAGTAACCGGGACAGGGGGGACGGGGAGCTGTTTTTT. Its translation is CASSNRDRGDGELFF.

V gene TRBV10-3 combines with J gene TRBJ1-3; D gene unclear. CDR3 length: 14 amino acids. V was cut by 6 bases and J by 3 bases, with 12 bases left in between. The germline V gene encodes CDR1 ENHRY and CDR2 SYGVKD. CDR3 residues: CAIRETAIGNTIYF. CDR3 bases: TGTGCCATCAGGGAGACTGCGATTGGAAACACCATATATTTT.

The genes are TRBV5-4 and TRBJ2-1; 8 positions agree with TRBD2. Germline values: CDR1 SGHNT, CDR2 YYREEE (reference sequence). V shed 9 bases, J shed 6 bases, and the junction held 11 bases outside the gene matches. The CDR3 length is 14 residues. CDR3 sequence (DNA): TGTGCCACCCACTCCGGGGGGGCTGGCAATGAGCAGTTCTTC. Translated: CATHSGGAGNEQFF.

The chain has TRBV7-9 and TRBJ2-7; a possible D gene is TRBD1 (6 bases). This CDR3 is built from 11 residues. Trimming removed 2 bases at V and 7 bases at J, with 6 bases between. Per the germline V gene, CDR1 is SEHNR and CDR2 is FQNEAQ (reference sequence). The CDR3 DNA reads as TGTGCCAGCAGCTTAAGGGGGGAGCAGTACTTC. Translating gives CASSLRGEQYF.

This sequence joins TRBV19 and TRBJ2-6, with D perhaps being TRBD1 or TRBD2 (6 bases each). V was trimmed by 8 bases and J by 0 bases, leaving 14 bases between them. From germline, CDR1 is LNHDA and CDR2 SQIVND (reference sequence). CDR3 length: 16 amino acids. CDR3 bases: TGTGCCAGTCAAAGACAGGACTACTCTGGGGCCAACGTCCTGACTTTC. Its protein product is CASQRQDYSGANVLTF.

The rearrangement uses TRBV5-4 and TRBJ2-1, with 7 nucleotides matching TRBD2. The CDR3 has 16 residues. V shed 4 bases and J 3 bases; nucleotides not matched to a gene: 10. The germline gives CDR1 SGHNT, CDR2 YYREEE (reference sequence). The CDR3 protein is CASSQSSGGSYNEQFF. For the CDR3, the DNA is TGTGCCAGCAGCCAAAGCTCGGGCGGGAGCTACAATGAGCAGTTCTTC.

This clone was seen only a few times. This chain joins TRBV4-2 and TRBJ1-3; no firm D call. The V and J ends lost 1 base and 2 bases respectively, with 6 bases between them. This CDR3 spans 14 amino acids. Germline CDR1 reads LGHNA; CDR2 reads YNFKEQ. The CDR3 nucleotides read TGTGCCAGCAGCCAAGGGGGTGCTGGAAACACCATATATTTT. It translates to CASSQGGAGNTIYF.

The chain has TRBV7-9 and TRBJ2-3; D perhaps matches TRBD2 (5 bases). The germline gives CDR1 SEHNR, CDR2 FQNEAQ (reference sequence). CDR3 length: 12 amino acids. Trimming pared 6 bases from V and 4 bases from J, leaving 8 bases between. The CDR3 sequence: CASRLDSDTQYF. CDR3 in DNA: TGTGCCAGCAGATTGGACTCAGATACGCAGTATTTT.

This clone showed up just once. The V call is TRBV7-9, the J call TRBJ1-5; no firm D call. This CDR3 region has 13 residues. V was clipped by 3 bases and J by 0 bases, with 3 bases between them. Germline V CDR1 and CDR2: SEHNR, FQNEAQ (reference sequence). CDR3 sequence: CASSFDSNQPQHF. The CDR3 region has the DNA TGTGCCAGCAGCTTTGATAGCAATCAGCCCCAGCATTTT.

The table lists this clone with a count of one. The chain links TRBV9 to TRBJ2-1; D unclear. V was clipped by 2 bases and J by 7 bases, with 10 bases between them. The germline V gene encodes CDR1 SGDLS and CDR2 YYNGEE. The CDR3 covers 13 residues. The CDR3 sequence: CASSVGFKNEQFF. For the CDR3, the DNA is TGTGCCAGCAGCGTGGGATTCAAGAATGAGCAGTTCTTC.

The genes are TRBV6-6 and TRBJ1-5; D unresolved. Trimming shortened V by 6 bases and J by 5 bases, and 11 bases separated the two germline ends. This CDR3 has 13 residues. The germline V gene encodes CDR1 MNHNY and CDR2 SVGAGI (reference sequence). CDR3 coding DNA: TGTGCCAGCAGCCCCCCGGATGATCAGCCCCAGCATTTT. Translating gives CASSPPDDQPQHF.

V is TRBV9 and J is TRBJ2-3; 7 nucleotides agree with TRBD1. CDR1 SGDLS and CDR2 YYNGEE come from the germline V gene. CDR3 length: 16 residues. The V segment lost 1 base and the J segment 5 bases; nucleotides outside the gene matches: 10. The DNA of the CDR3 is TGTGCCAGCAGCGTATCAGTCCTCGACAGGGAAGATACGCAGTATTTT. Translated: CASSVSVLDREDTQYF.